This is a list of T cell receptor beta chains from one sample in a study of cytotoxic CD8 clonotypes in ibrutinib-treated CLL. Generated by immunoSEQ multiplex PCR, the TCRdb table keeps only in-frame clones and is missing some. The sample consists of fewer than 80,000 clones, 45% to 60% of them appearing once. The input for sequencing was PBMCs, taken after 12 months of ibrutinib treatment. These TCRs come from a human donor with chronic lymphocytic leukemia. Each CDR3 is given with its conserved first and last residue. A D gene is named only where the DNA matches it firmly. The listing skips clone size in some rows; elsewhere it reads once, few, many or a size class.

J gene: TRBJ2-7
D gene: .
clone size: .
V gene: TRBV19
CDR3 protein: CASSMRRDQRNEQYF
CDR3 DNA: TGTGCCAGTAGTATGCGCCGGGACCAACGGAACGAGCAGTACTTC

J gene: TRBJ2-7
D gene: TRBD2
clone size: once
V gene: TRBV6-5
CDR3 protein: CASSWGGAGEQQYF
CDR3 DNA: TGTGCCAGCAGTTGGGGGGGAGCGGGAGAGCAGCAGTACTTC

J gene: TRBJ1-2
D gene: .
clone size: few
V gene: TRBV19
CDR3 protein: CASSNSPRGNGYTF
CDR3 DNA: TGTGCCAGTAGTAATTCCCCCAGGGGTAATGGCTACACCTTC

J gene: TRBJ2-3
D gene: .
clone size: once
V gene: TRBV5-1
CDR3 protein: CASSLVSPGTDTQYF
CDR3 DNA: TGCGCCAGCAGCTTGGTCTCTCCCGGCACAGATACGCAGTATTTT

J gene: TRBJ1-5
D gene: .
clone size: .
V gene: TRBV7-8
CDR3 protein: CASSLAEAYNQPQHF
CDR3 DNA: TGTGCCAGCAGCTTAGCCGAAGCCTACAATCAGCCCCAGCATTTT

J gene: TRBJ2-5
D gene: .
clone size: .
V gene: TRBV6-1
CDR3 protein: CASSEGPETQYF
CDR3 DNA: TGTGCCAGCAGTGAGGGGCCCGAGACCCAGTACTTC

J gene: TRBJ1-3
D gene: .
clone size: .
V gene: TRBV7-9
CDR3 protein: CASSFMGHWNRSSGNTIYF
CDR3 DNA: TGTGCCAGCAGCTTTATGGGACACTGGAACCGGTCCTCTGGAAACACCATATATTTT

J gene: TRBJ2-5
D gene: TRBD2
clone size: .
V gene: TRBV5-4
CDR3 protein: CASSSPTSGRVGTQYF
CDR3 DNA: TGTGCCAGCAGCTCCCCGACTAGCGGGAGGGTCGGGACCCAGTACTTC

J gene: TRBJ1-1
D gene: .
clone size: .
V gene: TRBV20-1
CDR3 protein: CSAPLNTEAFF
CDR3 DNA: TGCAGTGCTCCCTTGAACACTGAAGCTTTCTTT

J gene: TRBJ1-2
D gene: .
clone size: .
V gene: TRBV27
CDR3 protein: CASSFRVHYGYTF
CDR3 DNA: TGTGCCAGCAGTTTCAGGGTCCACTATGGCTACACCTTC

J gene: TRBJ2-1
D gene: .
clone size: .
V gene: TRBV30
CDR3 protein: CAWSVLELNNEQFF
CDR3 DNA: TGTGCCTGGAGTGTACTAGAACTAAACAATGAGCAGTTCTTC

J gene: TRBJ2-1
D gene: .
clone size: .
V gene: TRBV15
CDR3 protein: CATSRVRGNEQFF
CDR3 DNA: TGTGCCACCAGCAGAGTACGTGGAAACGAGCAGTTCTTC

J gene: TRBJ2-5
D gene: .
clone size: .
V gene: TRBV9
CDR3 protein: CASSVAGNVRLEETQYF
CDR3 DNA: TGTGCCAGCAGCGTAGCCGGGAACGTTAGACTAGAAGAGACCCAGTACTTC

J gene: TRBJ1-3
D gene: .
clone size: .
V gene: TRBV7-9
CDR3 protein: CASSSTLPDGNTIYF
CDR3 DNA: TGTGCCAGCAGCTCGACCCTCCCTGATGGAAACACCATATATTTT

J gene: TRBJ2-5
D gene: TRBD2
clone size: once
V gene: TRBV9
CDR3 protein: CASSVVPSGALETQYF
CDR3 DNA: TGTGCCAGCAGCGTAGTTCCTAGCGGCGCCCTCGAGACCCAGTACTTC

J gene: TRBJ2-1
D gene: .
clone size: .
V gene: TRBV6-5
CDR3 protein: CASRLYLSYNEQFF
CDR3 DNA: TGTGCCAGCAGGCTATATCTCTCCTACAATGAGCAGTTCTTC

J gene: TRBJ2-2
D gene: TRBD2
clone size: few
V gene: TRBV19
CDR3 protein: CASSPRETHGELFF
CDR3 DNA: TGTGCCAGTAGTCCGCGGGAGACCCACGGGGAGCTGTTTTTT

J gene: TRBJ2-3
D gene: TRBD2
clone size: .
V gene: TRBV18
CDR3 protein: CASSPGARGMADTQYF
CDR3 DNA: TGTGCCAGCTCACCCGGAGCGCGGGGGATGGCAGATACGCAGTATTTT

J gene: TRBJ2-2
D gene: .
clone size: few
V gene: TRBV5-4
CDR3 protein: CASSHQGRSPNTGELFF
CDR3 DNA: TGTGCCAGCAGTCATCAGGGTCGGTCCCCGAACACCGGGGAGCTGTTTTTT

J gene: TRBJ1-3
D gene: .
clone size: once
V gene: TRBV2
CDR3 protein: CASSEGHRSGNTIYF
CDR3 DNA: TGTGCCAGCAGTGAGGGCCACCGATCTGGAAACACCATATATTTT

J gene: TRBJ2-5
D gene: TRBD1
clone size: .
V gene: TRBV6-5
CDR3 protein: CASKGQGAETQYF
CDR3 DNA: TGTGCCAGCAAGGGACAGGGGGCAGAGACCCAGTACTTC

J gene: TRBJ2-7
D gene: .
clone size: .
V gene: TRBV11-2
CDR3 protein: CASSLGLRNEQYF
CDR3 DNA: TGTGCCAGCAGCTTAGGATTGAGGAACGAGCAGTACTTC

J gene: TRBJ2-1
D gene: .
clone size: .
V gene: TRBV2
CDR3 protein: CATSEVGPTSSYNEQFF
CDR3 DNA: TGTGCCACCAGTGAAGTGGGACCCACGAGCTCCTACAATGAGCAGTTCTTC

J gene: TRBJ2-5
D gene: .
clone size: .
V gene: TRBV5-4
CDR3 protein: CASSFTGRPSGETQYF
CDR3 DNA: TGTGCCAGCAGCTTTACGGGCAGGCCGAGTGGGGAGACCCAGTACTTC

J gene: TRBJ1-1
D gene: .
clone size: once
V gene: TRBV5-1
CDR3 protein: CASTSNTEAFF
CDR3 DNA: TGCGCCAGCACTTCAAACACTGAAGCTTTCTTT

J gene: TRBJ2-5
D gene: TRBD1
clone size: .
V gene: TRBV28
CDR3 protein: CASTQQGVKTQYF
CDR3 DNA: TGTGCCAGCACTCAGCAGGGGGTGAAGACCCAGTACTTC

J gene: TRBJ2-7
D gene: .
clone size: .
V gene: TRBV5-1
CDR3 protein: CASSGNSASYEQYF
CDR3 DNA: TGCGCCAGCAGCGGAAACAGTGCCTCCTACGAGCAGTACTTC

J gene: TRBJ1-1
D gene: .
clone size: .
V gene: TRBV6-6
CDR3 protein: CASSYQLRFEAFF
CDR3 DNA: TGTGCCAGCAGTTATCAACTCAGATTTGAAGCTTTCTTT

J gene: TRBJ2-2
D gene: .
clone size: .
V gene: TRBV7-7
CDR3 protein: CASSLNPGGAGELFF
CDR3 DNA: TGTGCCAGCAGCTTAAATCCAGGAGGGGCCGGGGAGCTGTTTTTT

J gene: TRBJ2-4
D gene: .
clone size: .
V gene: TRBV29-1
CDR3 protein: CSGGQGGAKNIQYF
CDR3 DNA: TGCAGCGGCGGGCAGGGGGGAGCCAAAAACATTCAGTACTTC

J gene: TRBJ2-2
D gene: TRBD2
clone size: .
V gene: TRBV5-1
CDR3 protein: CASSFFSGGLNTGELFF
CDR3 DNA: TGCGCCAGCAGCTTTTTTAGCGGGGGGTTGAACACCGGGGAGCTGTTTTTT

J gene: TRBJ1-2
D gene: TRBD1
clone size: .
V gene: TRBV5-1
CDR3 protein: CASTGQGYGYTF
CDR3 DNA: TGCGCCAGCACGGGACAGGGGTATGGCTACACCTTC

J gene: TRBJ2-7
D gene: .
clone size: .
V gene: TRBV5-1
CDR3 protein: CASSIRVSYEQYF
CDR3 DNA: TGCGCCAGCAGCATTAGGGTCAGCTACGAGCAGTACTTC

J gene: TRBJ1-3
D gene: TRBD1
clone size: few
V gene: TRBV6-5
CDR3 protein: CASSPRGLGNTIYF
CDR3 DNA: TGTGCCAGCAGTCCGAGGGGGCTCGGAAACACCATATATTTT

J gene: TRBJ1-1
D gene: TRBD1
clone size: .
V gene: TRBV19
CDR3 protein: CATRDRGTMNTEAFF
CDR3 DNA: TGTGCCACCAGGGACAGGGGGACGATGAACACTGAAGCTTTCTTT

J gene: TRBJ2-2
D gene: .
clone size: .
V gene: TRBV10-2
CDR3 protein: CASIGGGGSGELFF
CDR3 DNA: TGCGCCAGCATTGGCGGGGGCGGGTCCGGGGAGCTGTTTTTT

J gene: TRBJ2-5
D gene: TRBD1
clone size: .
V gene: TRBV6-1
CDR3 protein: CASSEGDREETQYF
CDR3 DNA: TGTGCCAGCAGTGAAGGAGACAGGGAGGAGACCCAGTACTTC

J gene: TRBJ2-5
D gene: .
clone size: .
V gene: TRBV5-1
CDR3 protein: CASSPSGETQYF
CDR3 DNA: TGCGCCAGCAGCCCTTCCGGGGAGACCCAGTACTTC

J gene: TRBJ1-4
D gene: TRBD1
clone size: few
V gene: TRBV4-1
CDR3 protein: CASSQVGGQVNEKLFF
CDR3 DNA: TGCGCCAGCAGCCAAGTCGGGGGACAGGTTAATGAAAAACTGTTTTTT

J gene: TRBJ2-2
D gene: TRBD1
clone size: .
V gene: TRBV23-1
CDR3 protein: CASERGRPGELFF
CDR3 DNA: TGCGCCAGCGAGAGGGGGCGGCCCGGGGAGCTGTTTTTT

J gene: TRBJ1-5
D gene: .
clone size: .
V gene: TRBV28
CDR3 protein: CASSSYGSNQPQHF
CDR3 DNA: TGTGCCAGCAGTTCTTACGGTTCCAATCAGCCCCAGCATTTT

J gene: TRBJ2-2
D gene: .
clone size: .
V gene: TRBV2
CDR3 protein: CASSEGGFSSELFF
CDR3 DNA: TGTGCCAGCAGTGAAGGCGGGTTCTCTTCTGAGCTGTTTTTT

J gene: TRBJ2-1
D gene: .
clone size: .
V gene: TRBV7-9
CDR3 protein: CASSRQDGYNEQFF
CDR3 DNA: TGTGCCAGCAGCAGACAGGATGGGTACAATGAGCAGTTCTTC

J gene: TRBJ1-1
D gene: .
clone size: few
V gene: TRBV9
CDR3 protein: CASSVSINREGTEAFF
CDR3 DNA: TGTGCCAGCAGCGTTAGTATCAACCGGGAGGGGACTGAAGCTTTCTTT

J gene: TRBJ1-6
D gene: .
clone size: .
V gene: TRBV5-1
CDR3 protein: CASSLAGLPGSPLHF
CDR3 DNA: TGCGCCAGCAGCTTGGCCGGTCTCCCGGGCTCACCCCTCCACTTT

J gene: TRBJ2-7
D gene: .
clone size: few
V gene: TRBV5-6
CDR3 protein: CASSLGTGGAYEQYF
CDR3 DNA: TGTGCCAGCAGCTTGGGGACAGGCGGGGCCTACGAGCAGTACTTC

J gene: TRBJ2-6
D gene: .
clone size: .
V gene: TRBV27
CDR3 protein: CASSFSGANVLTF
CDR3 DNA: TGTGCCAGCAGTTTTTCTGGGGCCAACGTCCTGACTTTC

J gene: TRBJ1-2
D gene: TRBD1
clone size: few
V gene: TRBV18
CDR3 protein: CASSSTGGSGYTF
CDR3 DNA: TGTGCCAGCTCATCGACAGGGGGTTCGGGCTACACCTTC

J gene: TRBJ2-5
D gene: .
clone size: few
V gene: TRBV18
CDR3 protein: CASSPGRSETQYF
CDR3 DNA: TGTGCCAGCTCACCAGGGCGATCCGAGACCCAGTACTTC

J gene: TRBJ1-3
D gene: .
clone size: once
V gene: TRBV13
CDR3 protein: CASSLDTLGGDTIYF
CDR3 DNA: TGTGCCAGCAGCTTAGACACCCTAGGCGGTGACACCATATATTTT

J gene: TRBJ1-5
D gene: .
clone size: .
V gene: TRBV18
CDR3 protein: CASSLGNQPQHF
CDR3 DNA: TGTGCCAGCTCACTCGGTAATCAGCCCCAGCATTTT

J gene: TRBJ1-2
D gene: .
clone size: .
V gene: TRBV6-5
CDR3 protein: CASMAASIFNYGYTF
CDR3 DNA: TGTGCCAGCATGGCGGCTTCAATATTTAACTATGGCTACACCTTC

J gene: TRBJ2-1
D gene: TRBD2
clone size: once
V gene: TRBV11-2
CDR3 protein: CASSLGGAGGVSDEQFF
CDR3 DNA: TGTGCCAGCAGCTTAGGGGGAGCGGGGGGCGTTTCGGATGAGCAGTTCTTC

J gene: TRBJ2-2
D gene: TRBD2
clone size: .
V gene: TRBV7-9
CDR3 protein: CASSLGRPGGLAGELFF
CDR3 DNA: TGTGCCAGCAGCTTAGGCAGACCGGGGGGGCTCGCCGGGGAGCTGTTTTTT

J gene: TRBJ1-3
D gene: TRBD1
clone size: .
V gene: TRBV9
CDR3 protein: CASSVGDRGSSGNTIYF
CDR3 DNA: TGTGCCAGCAGCGTAGGGGACAGGGGCAGCTCTGGAAACACCATATATTTT

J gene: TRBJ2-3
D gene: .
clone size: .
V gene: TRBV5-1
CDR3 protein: CASSSGYSTDTQYF
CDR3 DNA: TGCGCCAGCAGCTCAGGGTATAGCACAGATACGCAGTATTTT

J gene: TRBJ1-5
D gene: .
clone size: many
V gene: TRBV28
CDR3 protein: CASSLGGVVQPQHF
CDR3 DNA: TGTGCCAGCAGTTTGGGGGGGGTGGTTCAGCCCCAGCATTTT

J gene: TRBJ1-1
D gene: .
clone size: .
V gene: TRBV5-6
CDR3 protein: CASSLVSGLEAFF
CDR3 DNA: TGTGCCAGCAGCTTGGTATCCGGGCTTGAAGCTTTCTTT